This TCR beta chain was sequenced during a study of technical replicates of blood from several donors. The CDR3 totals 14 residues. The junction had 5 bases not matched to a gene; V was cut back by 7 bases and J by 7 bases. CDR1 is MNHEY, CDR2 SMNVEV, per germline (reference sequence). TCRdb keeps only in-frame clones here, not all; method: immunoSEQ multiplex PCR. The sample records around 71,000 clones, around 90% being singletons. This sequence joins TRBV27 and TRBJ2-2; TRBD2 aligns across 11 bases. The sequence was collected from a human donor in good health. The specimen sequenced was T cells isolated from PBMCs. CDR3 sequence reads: CASTLAGAVGELFF. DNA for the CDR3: TGTGCCAGCACACTAGCGGGAGCAGTCGGGGAGCTGTTTTTT.